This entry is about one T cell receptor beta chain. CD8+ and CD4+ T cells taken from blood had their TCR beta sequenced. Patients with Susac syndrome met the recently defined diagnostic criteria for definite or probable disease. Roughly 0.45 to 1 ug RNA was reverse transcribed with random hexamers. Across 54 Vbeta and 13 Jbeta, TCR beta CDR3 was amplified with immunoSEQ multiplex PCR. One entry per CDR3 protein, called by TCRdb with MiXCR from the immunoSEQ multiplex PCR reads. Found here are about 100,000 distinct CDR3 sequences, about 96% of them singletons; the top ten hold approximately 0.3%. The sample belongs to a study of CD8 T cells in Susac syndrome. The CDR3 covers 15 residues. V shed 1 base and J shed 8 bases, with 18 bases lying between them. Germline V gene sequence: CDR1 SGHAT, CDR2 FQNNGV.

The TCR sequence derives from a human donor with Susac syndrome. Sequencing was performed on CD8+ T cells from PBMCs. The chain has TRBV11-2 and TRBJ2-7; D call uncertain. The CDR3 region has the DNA TGTGCCAGCAGCTTAGCCCAGCGTGGCCGTTCCAAGCAGTACTTC. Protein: CASSLAQRGRSKQYF.